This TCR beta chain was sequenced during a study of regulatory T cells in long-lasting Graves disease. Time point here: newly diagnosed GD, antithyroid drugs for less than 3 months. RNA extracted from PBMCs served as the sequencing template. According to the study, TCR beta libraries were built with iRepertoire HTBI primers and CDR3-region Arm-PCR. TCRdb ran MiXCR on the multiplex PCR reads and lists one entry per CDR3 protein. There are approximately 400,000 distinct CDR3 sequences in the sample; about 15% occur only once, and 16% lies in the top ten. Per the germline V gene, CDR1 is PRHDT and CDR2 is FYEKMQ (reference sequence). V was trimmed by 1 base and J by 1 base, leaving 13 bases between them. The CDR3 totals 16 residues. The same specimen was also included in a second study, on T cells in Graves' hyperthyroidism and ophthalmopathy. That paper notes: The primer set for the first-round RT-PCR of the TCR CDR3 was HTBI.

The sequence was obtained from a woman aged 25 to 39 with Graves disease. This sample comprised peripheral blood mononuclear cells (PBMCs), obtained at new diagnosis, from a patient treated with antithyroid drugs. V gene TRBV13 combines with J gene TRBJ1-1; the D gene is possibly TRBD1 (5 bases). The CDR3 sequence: CASSLVGYGGNTEAFF. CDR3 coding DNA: TGTGCCAGCAGCTTAGTTGGTTATGGGGGGAACACTGAAGCTTTCTTT.